This paragraph covers one TCR beta chain sequence. The sample comes from a study of CD8+CD57+ T cells in acquired aplastic anemia. About the study: There were 10 million or so reads, on average, for CD4+ cells from healthy donors.

Both TCR beta VDJ combination and CDR3 sequence profiling were carried out. Genomic DNA was the template for this profiling. TCRdb processed the reads anew with MiXCR; each CDR3 protein has one entry. The repertoire includes about 180,000 distinct CDR3 sequences, less than 55% of them detected once, and around 3% sits in the top ten. V was clipped by 0 bases and J by 8 bases; unmatched bases: 9. This CDR3 is built from 16 residues. CDR1 and CDR2 (germline): MNHEY, SVGEGT. The chain uses TRBV6-2 or TRBV6-3 and TRBJ2-1, with TRBD2 matching over 8 bases. The source of this sequence is a human donor in good health. The specimen sequenced was sorted CD4+, CD8+, or CD8+CD57+ T cells (not recorded which) from PBMCs. CDR3 in amino acids: CASSYSTSGSIDEQFF. CDR3 in DNA: TGTGCCAGCAGTTACTCGACCAGCGGGAGTATCGATGAGCAGTTCTTC.